The source of this TCR beta chain is a study of cytotoxic CD8 clonotypes in ibrutinib-treated CLL. The overall study: The cohort had 11 relapsed/refractory and over 14 treatment-naive patients, 17 to 18 IGHV unmutated.

Trimming removed 6 bases from V and 4 bases from J, with 18 bases in between. The CDR3 sequence is 15 residues long. From germline, CDR1 is MDHEN and CDR2 SYDVKM. This clone was seen a few times. The protocol was immunoSEQ multiplex PCR, while the TCRdb copy is restricted to in-frame clones and leaves out a portion. The sample consists of 45,000 to 50,000 clones, roughly 53% of them appearing once. This clonotype was sampled from a human donor with chronic lymphocytic leukemia. The V and J genes are TRBV28 and TRBJ1-1; D perhaps matches TRBD1 (6 bases). This material consisted of PBMCs, taken after 12 months of ibrutinib treatment. The CDR3 sequence: CASSLFWGGFTEAFF. The CDR3 DNA follows: TGTGCCAGCAGCCTTTTTTGGGGGGGCTTCACTGAAGCTTTCTTT.